The 2 T cell receptor beta chains listed next were all sequenced from one sample in a study of blood T cell repertoires in COVID-19. Method: immunoSEQ multiplex PCR; TCRdb's copy keeps in-frame clones and lacks some. Of nearly 90,000 clones listed, around 91% are singletons. The specimen was peripheral blood. These receptors were obtained from a man younger than 35 with COVID-19, enrolled during active disease.

V and J are TRBV11-2 and TRBJ1-2, with TRBD1 matching over 7 bases. The V segment lost 5 bases and the J segment 3 bases; nucleotides outside the gene matches: 9. CDR3 length equals 15 residues. Per germline, CDR1 SGHAT and CDR2 FQNNGV. For the CDR3, the DNA is TGTGCCAGCAGCAACTTCCGGGACAGACACTATGGCTACACCTTC. Its protein product is CASSNFRDRHYGYTF.

J is TRBJ1-5 and V is TRBV27, with 7 bases matching TRBD1. CDR1 and CDR2 (germline): MNHEY, SMNVEV (reference sequence). This CDR3 has 14 residues. Trimming at V came to 6 bases and at J to 7 bases, leaving 9 bases not matched to a gene. The DNA of the CDR3 is TGTGCCAGCAGCCGAACAGGGGTATGGCAGCCCCAGCATTTT. Protein: CASSRTGVWQPQHF.